The 21 T cell receptor beta chains below were found in one sample sequenced in a study of blood T cell repertoires in COVID-19. Sequenced by immunoSEQ multiplex PCR; TCRdb stores in-frame clones only, minus some. This sample yields approximately 75,000 clones, of which approximately 78% are seen a single time; roughly 9.7% belongs to the top ten. Sequenced sample: peripheral blood. The receptors shown here come from a woman aged 80 or over with acute or convalescent COVID-19.

The rearrangement joins TRBV7-8 to TRBJ1-3; TRBD1 is a possible D gene (5 bases). The CDR3 runs to 14 residues. Trimming removed 3 bases at V and 4 bases at J, with 10 bases between. Germline CDR1 SGHVS, CDR2 FQNEAQ. CDR3 residues: CASSFSGFGNTIYF. In nucleotides, the CDR3 is TGTGCCAGCAGCTTTTCAGGGTTCGGAAACACCATATATTTT.

The gene calls are TRBV4-2 and TRBJ2-5; 9 nucleotides match TRBD1. Losses at the gene ends were 3 bases for V and 4 bases for J; bases not matched to a gene: 3. Germline-derived CDR1 and CDR2 are LGHNA and YNFKEQ. The CDR3 is made up of 14 amino acids. The CDR3 is CASSQDRGPETQYF. The CDR3 DNA reads as TGTGCCAGCAGCCAGGACAGGGGCCCAGAGACCCAGTACTTC.

The J gene is TRBJ2-7, the V gene TRBV3-1 (or the pseudogene TRBV3-2); tentative D call: TRBD1 (5 bases). Trimming took off 0 bases at V and 4 bases at J, with 7 bases between the two ends. This CDR3 region has 13 residues. The germline gives CDR1 LGHDT, CDR2 YNNKEL (reference sequence). In DNA form, the CDR3 reads TGTGCCAGCAGCCAAGACAGGACATACGAGCAGTACTTC. Amino acids: CASSQDRTYEQYF.

The chain employs TRBV6-4 and TRBJ1-2; possibly TRBD1 for D (5 bases). V was clipped by 5 bases and J by 3 bases, with 10 bases between them. CDR3 size: 13 residues. Per the germline V gene, CDR1 is MRHNA and CDR2 is SNTAGT. The CDR3 sequence is CASSIDRDYGYTF. As DNA, the CDR3 is TGTGCCAGCAGTATCGACAGAGACTATGGCTACACCTTC.

This clone appeared once. The chain recombines TRBV19 with TRBJ1-6; D ambiguous. V was pared by 1 base and J by 8 bases, with 6 bases between. CDR3 length: 13 residues. Germline V gives CDR1 LNHDA, CDR2 SQIVND (reference sequence). The CDR3 nucleotides are TGTGCCAGTAGTATAGGCGTGTATTCACCCCTCCACTTT. The encoded protein is CASSIGVYSPLHF. Looking up the rest from reference TRBV19 and TRBJ1-6 gives the full variable domain: DGGITQSPKYLFRKEGQNVTLSCEQNLNHDAMYWYRQDPGQGLRLIYYSQIVNDFQKGDIAEGYSVSREKKESFPLTVTSAQKNPTAFYLCASSIGVYSPLHFGNGTRLTVT.

The rearrangement joins TRBV27 to TRBJ2-5, with 7 bases aligning to TRBD2. Trimming removed 6 bases from V and 4 bases from J; junction bases left unmatched: 8. Germline CDR1 MNHEY, CDR2 SMNVEV (reference sequence). This CDR3 has 14 amino acids. The CDR3 reads CASRLGGGGETQYF. CDR3 sequence (DNA): TGTGCCAGCAGGCTGGGGGGGGGTGGAGAGACCCAGTACTTC.

The chain carries TRBV2 and TRBJ2-5; no reliable D call. This CDR3 has 14 amino acids. Between the trimmed V and J ends, which lost 6 bases and 0 bases, there was a span of 11 bases. The V gene's germline CDR1 is SNHLY and CDR2 FYNNEI. This chain's CDR3 is CASSELINQETQYF. CDR3 nucleotide sequence: TGTGCCAGCAGCGAGCTGATAAACCAAGAGACCCAGTACTTC.

The gene calls are TRBV5-1 and TRBJ1-2; TRBD1 aligns across 9 bases. This CDR3 has 15 residues. The V gene end was trimmed by 3 bases and the J gene end by 2 bases; junction bases not matched to a gene: 5. Per germline, CDR1 SGHRS and CDR2 YFSETQ. This CDR3 is CASSSIGQGNYGYTF. DNA of the CDR3: TGCGCCAGCAGCTCTATTGGACAGGGGAACTATGGCTACACCTTC.

The chain combines TRBV3-1 (or the pseudogene TRBV3-2) with TRBJ2-5; 9 bases match TRBD2. Trimming at V came to 0 bases and at J to 2 bases, leaving 10 bases not matched to a gene. CDR3 length equals 18 residues. Germline values: CDR1 LGHDT, CDR2 YNNKEL (reference sequence). This CDR3 is CASSQEALTSGVQETQYF. The CDR3 DNA reads TGTGCCAGCAGCCAAGAGGCCCTGACTAGCGGTGTTCAAGAGACCCAGTACTTC.

This clone appeared a few times. This rearrangement joins TRBV5-6 to TRBJ1-5; 7 bases align to TRBD1. The J segment lost 3 bases and the V segment lost 3 bases, leaving 9 bases of the junction unmatched. The CDR3 covers 16 residues. CDR1 is SGHDT, CDR2 YYEEEE, per germline. The CDR3, as DNA: TGTGCCAGCAGCTCGGGACAGCAAAGCCACAATCAGCCCCAGCATTTT. This gives the protein CASSSGQQSHNQPQHF.

This rearrangement joins TRBV6-5 to TRBJ1-2, with TRBD1 matching 9 bases. The CDR3 consists of 14 residues. After removal of 5 bases from V and 7 bases from J, the junction contained 8 bases not matched to a gene. The V gene's germline CDR1 is MNHEY and CDR2 SVGAGI. This CDR3 reads CASSRGQGMFGYTF. In nucleotides, the CDR3 is TGTGCCAGCAGTCGTGGACAGGGGATGTTTGGCTACACCTTC.

This chain connects TRBV5-1 to TRBJ2-5; 8 bases agree with TRBD1. The J segment lost 2 bases and the V segment lost 4 bases, leaving 10 bases of the junction unmatched. The CDR3 spans 16 residues. Germline-derived CDR1 and CDR2 are SGHRS and YFSETQ. The CDR3 sequence: CASSPHSGQGQETQYF. In DNA form, the CDR3 reads TGCGCCAGCAGCCCGCACAGTGGACAGGGACAAGAGACCCAGTACTTC.

J is TRBJ2-1 and V is TRBV19, with 7 positions matching TRBD2. From germline, CDR1 is LNHDA and CDR2 SQIVND (reference sequence). The CDR3 consists of 12 residues. The V and J ends lost 7 bases and 5 bases, in that order; junction bases with no gene match: 2. The CDR3 bases are TGTGCCAGTAAGGGGAGGGACAATGAGCAGTTCTTC. This gives the protein CASKGRDNEQFF.

The chain combines TRBV7-2 with TRBJ1-1; D gene ambiguous. This CDR3 is 11 amino acids long. The V gene lost 8 bases and the J gene lost 11 bases, with 15 bases spanning the gap. Germline V gives CDR1 SGHTA, CDR2 FQGNSA. The CDR3 spells CASSVERAAFF. DNA for the CDR3: TGTGCCAGCTCCGTCGAGCGGGCGGCTTTCTTT.

The chain couples TRBV18 to TRBJ1-3; D remains ambiguous. Deletions cut 3 bases from V and 0 bases from J, with 15 bases between. Germline assignment: CDR1 KGHSH and CDR2 LQKENI. The CDR3 has 17 amino acids. The CDR3 bases are TGTGCCAGCTCACCTTATGGCCCCAACGACTCTGGAAACACCATATATTTT. Translation: CASSPYGPNDSGNTIYF.

The V and J genes are TRBV12-2 and TRBJ2-4; TRBD2 was called by the table and not checked on the DNA. TRBV12-2 is a listed pseudogene. CDR3 size: 18 residues. The CDR3 nucleotides are TGTGCAAGTCGCCCAAAGGGACTAGCGGGAGTAGCCAAAAACATTCAGTACTTC. This sequence encodes CASRPKGLAGVAKNIQYF.

The J gene is TRBJ2-7, the V gene TRBV29-1; D remains ambiguous. CDR1 is SQVTM, CDR2 ANQGSEA, per germline. The CDR3 is 11 amino acids. V lost 7 bases and J lost 1, with 8 bases in between. The CDR3 loop is CSARFSYEQYF. CDR3 bases: TGCAGCGCCCGTTTTTCCTACGAGCAGTACTTC.

The V and J genes are TRBV2 and TRBJ1-4; TRBD1 matches at 10 bases. This CDR3 spans 14 amino acids. Germline values: CDR1 SNHLY, CDR2 FYNNEI. Germline trimming cut 6 bases from V and 7 bases from J; bases unmatched to any gene: 5. This CDR3 is CASSTRTGGEKLFF. DNA for the CDR3: TGTGCCAGCAGCACTAGGACAGGGGGTGAAAAACTGTTTTTT.

V gene TRBV11-2 combines with J gene TRBJ2-3, with D possibly matching TRBD2 (5 bases). Trimming removed 0 bases at V and 2 bases at J, with 12 bases between. The CDR3 has 16 residues. CDR1 and CDR2 from the germline V gene are SGHAT and FQNNGV. The CDR3 region is CASSLELEPITDTQYF. As DNA, the CDR3 is TGTGCCAGCAGCTTAGAACTAGAGCCTATCACAGATACGCAGTATTTT.

This clone has only a few counts. The chain links TRBV11-2 to TRBJ2-7; D gene ambiguous. Trimming stripped 0 bases from V and 3 bases from J, with 12 bases between. This CDR3 spans 15 amino acids. From germline, CDR1 is SGHAT and CDR2 FQNNGV. The CDR3 sequence: CASSLDLNRFYEQYF. The CDR3 DNA reads TGTGCCAGCAGCTTAGATTTGAACAGATTCTACGAGCAGTACTTC.

The chain uses TRBV5-4 and TRBJ2-4, with 9 bases fitting TRBD1. Germline V gene sequence: CDR1 SGHNT, CDR2 YYREEE (reference sequence). The CDR3 is made up of 15 amino acids. V was clipped by 3 bases and J by 6 bases; unmatched bases: 7. Here the CDR3 reads CASSWDRVGRNIQYF. CDR3 bases: TGTGCCAGCAGCTGGGACAGGGTCGGGAGAAACATTCAGTACTTC.